The 30 T cell receptor beta chains in this list originate from one sample, sequenced in a study of beta chain features in type 1 diabetes. Expressed TCRB transcripts were sequenced because the isolated RNA had all been reverse transcribed beforehand. Clones were read by immunoSEQ multiplex PCR, and TCRdb kept only the in-frame ones, dropping some. The repertoire consists of fewer than 250,000 clones, with roughly 14% occurring once and the leading ten covering more than 0.025%. Sample: naive CD4+ T cells from blood. The receptors were gathered from a middle-aged woman in good health.

This rearrangement joins TRBV2 to TRBJ1-2; 10 nucleotides line up with TRBD1. CDR3 length equals 16 residues. The germline CDR1 and CDR2 sequences are SNHLY and FYNNEI. The V gene end was trimmed by 5 bases and the J gene end by 7 bases; junction bases not matched to a gene: 13. CDR3 nucleotide sequence: TGTGCCAGCAGTCCATTCCCGGGACAGGGGCAAGGTGGCTACACCTTC. It codes for CASSPFPGQGQGGYTF. The whole variable domain, remainder taken from reference TRBV2 and TRBJ1-2, is EPEVTQTPSHQVTQMGQEVILRCVPISNHLYFYWYRQILGQKVEFLVSFYNNEISEKSEIFDDQFSVERPDGSNFTLKIRSTKLEDSAMYFCASSPFPGQGQGGYTFGSGTRLTVV.

This clone was found a few times. The chain has TRBV18 and TRBJ1-2, with no clear D. The CDR3 totals 17 residues. V was cut by 3 bases and J by 0 bases, with 17 bases left in between. Germline V gives CDR1 KGHSH, CDR2 LQKENI. CDR3 sequence reads: CASSPSGGNNPNYGYTF. The CDR3 region has the DNA TGTGCCAGCTCACCCTCTGGCGGGAACAACCCTAACTATGGCTACACCTTC.

V gene TRBV5-8 combines with J gene TRBJ2-6, with D unresolved. Germline V gives CDR1 SGHTS, CDR2 YDEGEE. The CDR3 totals 13 residues. Between the trimmed V and J ends, which lost 5 bases and 0 bases, there was a span of 3 bases. CDR3 bases: TGTGCCAGCAGTCACTCTGGGGCCAACGTCCTGACTTTC. This sequence encodes CASSHSGANVLTF. The complete variable domain, with remaining parts taken from reference TRBV5-8 and TRBJ2-6, reads EAGVTQSPTHLIKTRGQQATLRCSPISGHTSVYWYQQALGLGLQFLLWYDEGEERNRGNFPPRFSGRQFPNYSSELNVNALELEDSALYLCASSHSGANVLTFGAGSRLTVL.

This clone turned up a few times. The chain is built from TRBV7-9 and TRBJ2-5; D perhaps matches TRBD2 (6 bases). Germline CDR1 reads SEHNR; CDR2 reads FQNEAQ (reference sequence). V gave up 5 bases and J gave up 5 bases, with 15 bases separating them. CDR3 size: 14 residues. Here the CDR3 DNA reads TGTGCCAGCAGCCAGAATGGGGGGTTCGAGACCCAGTACTTC. Amino acid sequence: CASSQNGGFETQYF.

This clone was recorded a few times. The rearrangement joins TRBV7-2 to TRBJ2-1; D may be TRBD1 (6 bases). The ends were cut back, 4 bases at V and 8 bases at J, with 15 bases in the middle. CDR1 and CDR2 from the germline V gene are SGHTA and FQGNSA. The CDR3 is made up of 14 amino acids. The CDR3 is CASSSDSKGDEQFF. The CDR3 bases are TGTGCCAGCAGCTCCGACAGCAAGGGGGATGAGCAGTTCTTC. The variable domain in full, with the rest retrieved from reference TRBV7-2 and TRBJ2-1, is GAGVSQSPSNKVTEKGKDVELRCDPISGHTALYWYRQSLGQGLEFLIYFQGNSAPDKSGLPSDRFSAERTGGSVSTLTIQRTQQEDSAVYLCASSSDSKGDEQFFGPGTRLTVL.

This chain connects TRBV9 to TRBJ1-2, with D hard to call. Germline assignment: CDR1 SGDLS and CDR2 YYNGEE. V lost 3 bases and J lost 2, with 17 bases in between. CDR3 length: 16 amino acids. DNA for the CDR3: TGTGCCAGCAGCGGGTCCAAGGGAGTGGGGAACTATGGCTACACCTTC. Its protein product is CASSGSKGVGNYGYTF.

This clone was seen a few times. The J gene is TRBJ1-5, the V gene TRBV7-9; TRBD1 aligns across 9 bases. Germline V CDR1 and CDR2: SEHNR, FQNEAQ (reference sequence). The V and J ends lost 0 bases and 4 bases, in that order; junction bases with no gene match: 4. The CDR3 is made up of 16 amino acids. CDR3 protein: CASSLAGTGKNQPQHF. In DNA, the CDR3 is TGTGCCAGCAGCTTAGCCGGGACAGGGAAGAATCAGCCCCAGCATTTT.

Many counts were recorded for this clone. This sequence joins TRBV29-1 and TRBJ2-7, with 7 bases lining up with TRBD1. Germline loops: CDR1 SQVTM, CDR2 ANQGSEA. Trimming took 8 bases from V and 1 from J; bases not matched to a gene: 8. CDR3 size: 13 residues. CDR3 sequence: CSTRDRRSYEQYF. Here the CDR3 DNA reads TGCAGCACCCGGGACAGACGATCCTACGAGCAGTACTTC.

The chain has TRBV13 and TRBJ2-5; 12 nucleotides match TRBD2. The CDR3 is made up of 19 amino acids. Germline V lookup: CDR1 PRHDT, CDR2 FYEKMQ (reference sequence). J was trimmed by 5 bases and V by 0 bases; bases with no gene match: 13. CDR3: CASSLGPPGTSGLRETQYF. The CDR3 coding sequence is TGTGCCAGCAGCTTAGGCCCCCCAGGGACTAGCGGGTTGCGGGAGACCCAGTACTTC.

The chain uses TRBV28 and TRBJ1-6; D unclear. V was pared by 6 bases and J by 0 bases, with 6 bases between. Germline V gene sequence: CDR1 MDHEN, CDR2 SYDVKM. The CDR3 has 14 amino acids. The CDR3 nucleotides are TGTGCCAGCAGGGAGAGCTCCTATAATTCACCCCTCCACTTT. Translating it yields CASRESSYNSPLHF. The variable domain in full, with the rest retrieved from reference TRBV28 and TRBJ1-6, is DVKVTQSSRYLVKRTGEKVFLECVQDMDHENMFWYRQDPGLGLRLIYFSYDVKMKEKGDIPEGYSVSREKKERFSLILESASTNQTSMYLCASRESSYNSPLHFGNGTRLTVT.

The CDR3 sequence: CASSLKGGGTRFKTQYF. The DNA of the CDR3 is TGTGCCAGCAGCTTAAAAGGGGGGGGGACCCGGTTCAAGACCCAGTACTTC. The gene calls are TRBV7-8 and TRBJ2-5, with D tentatively TRBD2 (7 bases). The ends were cut back, 2 bases at V and 6 bases at J, with 22 bases in the middle. Germline loops: CDR1 SGHVS, CDR2 FQNEAQ. This CDR3 has 17 residues.

CDR3 sequence reads: CASSLGGNEQFF. The CDR3 coding sequence is TGTGCCAGCAGCTTGGGAGGCAATGAGCAGTTCTTC. The genes are TRBV5-4 and TRBJ2-1; D is ambiguous. The CDR3 is 12 residues long. The germline CDR1 and CDR2 sequences are SGHNT and YYREEE (reference sequence). The V end was cut by 0 bases, the J end by 6 bases, with 4 bases between.

This sequence joins TRBV6-1 and TRBJ2-7; 7 nucleotides align to TRBD1. V was clipped by 6 bases and J by 3 bases; unmatched bases: 11. The CDR3 totals 15 residues. Germline assignment: CDR1 MNHNS and CDR2 SASEGT. In DNA, the CDR3 is TGTGCCAGCAGCAGCATTCGGGACAGCCGCTACGAGCAGTACTTC. Amino acids: CASSSIRDSRYEQYF.

This chain connects TRBV13 to TRBJ2-3; D is perhaps TRBD2 (7 bases). In germline, CDR1 is PRHDT, CDR2 FYEKMQ (reference sequence). V shed 6 bases and J shed 6 bases, with 16 bases lying between them. The CDR3 spans 14 residues. The CDR3 here is CASRPGGAGDTQYF. In DNA, the CDR3 is TGTGCCAGCAGACCTGGGGGGGCCGGCGATACGCAGTATTTT.

The chain employs TRBV9 and TRBJ2-1; 7 bases are a match to TRBD1. Losses at the gene ends were 0 bases for V and 1 base for J; bases not matched to a gene: 4. The CDR3 has 16 amino acids. Germline V gives CDR1 SGDLS, CDR2 YYNGEE. The CDR3 is CASSVGRTGSYNEQFF. The CDR3 region has the DNA TGTGCCAGCAGCGTAGGAAGGACAGGATCCTACAATGAGCAGTTCTTC.

This clone was recorded a few times. The rearrangement uses TRBV6-5 and TRBJ1-2; D remains unclear. The V and J ends lost 0 bases and 1 base respectively, with 9 bases between them. The CDR3 is 15 residues long. Germline V gene sequence: CDR1 MNHEY, CDR2 SVGAGI. As DNA, the CDR3 is TGTGCCAGCAGTTACTCGGCCAACCGTAACTATGGCTACACCTTC. Amino acid sequence: CASSYSANRNYGYTF.

The V call is TRBV27, the J call TRBJ1-2; TRBD1 matches at 11 bases. The V gene's germline CDR1 is MNHEY and CDR2 SMNVEV (reference sequence). The V and J ends lost 4 bases and 8 bases, in that order; junction bases with no gene match: 9. The CDR3 contains 15 residues. The DNA for the CDR3 is TGTGCCAGCAGTTCCATCGGACAGGGGGCAGGGGGCTACACCTTC. Its protein product is CASSSIGQGAGGYTF.

This clone was seen a few times. For the CDR3, the DNA is TGTGCCAGCATAGGCGGGGTAGATTCACCCCTCCACTTT. Translation: CASIGGVDSPLHF. The V and J genes are TRBV6-1 and TRBJ1-6; D not certain. Germline CDR1 and CDR2: MNHNS and SASEGT. The CDR3 sequence is 13 residues long. The V and J ends lost 7 bases and 8 bases respectively, with 12 bases between them.

This clone was counted many times. The rearrangement uses TRBV14 and TRBJ2-3; TRBD1 matches 8 bases. The junction had 12 bases not matched to a gene; V was cut back by 5 bases and J by 8 bases. Germline assignment: CDR1 SGHDN and CDR2 FVKESK. This CDR3 is 15 amino acids long. This CDR3 reads CASSFPGQGFGTQYF. DNA of the CDR3: TGTGCCAGCAGCTTCCCCGGACAGGGATTTGGTACGCAGTATTTT. Looking up the rest from reference TRBV14 and TRBJ2-3 gives the full variable domain: EAGVTQFPSHSVIEKGQTVTLRCDPISGHDNLYWYRRVMGKEIKFLLHFVKESKQDESGMPNNRFLAERTGGTYSTLKVQPAELEDSGVYFCASSFPGQGFGTQYFGPGTRLTVL.

The J gene is TRBJ2-3, the V gene TRBV19; 8 bases match TRBD1. From germline, CDR1 is LNHDA and CDR2 SQIVND (reference sequence). The V gene end was trimmed by 5 bases and the J gene end by 0 bases; junction bases not matched to a gene: 7. The CDR3 extends over 16 amino acids. CDR3 amino acids: CASSSGQAGSTDTQYF. DNA for the CDR3: TGTGCCAGTAGTTCGGGACAGGCGGGAAGCACAGATACGCAGTATTTT. The full variable domain, in which reference TRBV19 and TRBJ2-3 provide the parts outside the CDR3, is DGGITQSPKYLFRKEGQNVTLSCEQNLNHDAMYWYRQDPGQGLRLIYYSQIVNDFQKGDIAEGYSVSREKKESFPLTVTSAQKNPTAFYLCASSSGQAGSTDTQYFGPGTRLTVL.

V and J are TRBV18 and TRBJ1-4; D unresolved. Deletions cut 0 bases from V and 3 bases from J, with 8 bases between. CDR3 length equals 15 residues. Germline lookup yields CDR1 KGHSH and CDR2 LQKENI. CDR3 sequence: CASSPPTSANEKLFF. The DNA for the CDR3 is TGTGCCAGCTCACCACCTACTAGCGCTAATGAAAAACTGTTTTTT.

The CDR3 coding sequence is TGTGCCAGCAGTTACCGACCACAGGTGTCACCCCGAGGAGCTTTCTTT. It yields the protein CASSYRPQVSPRGAFF. The chain is built from TRBV6-5 and TRBJ1-1; possible D gene TRBD1, 5 bases. Germline V CDR1 and CDR2: MNHEY, SVGAGI. This CDR3 region has 16 residues. Trimming left V 2 bases short and J 10 bases short, with 23 bases between.

V usage is TRBV6-5 and J usage is TRBJ2-7, with 9 bases lining up with TRBD1. CDR1 and CDR2 from the germline V gene are MNHEY and SVGAGI. V lost 10 bases and J lost 3; bases outside the gene matches: 10. The CDR3 contains 14 residues. In DNA form, the CDR3 reads TGTGCCATTGCAGCAGGACAGGGGCGCTACGAGCAGTACTTC. This sequence encodes CAIAAGQGRYEQYF.

The chain carries TRBV29-1 and TRBJ2-1; 7 bases match TRBD1. This CDR3 is 17 amino acids long. The junction had 21 bases not matched to a gene; V was cut back by 6 bases and J by 7 bases. Germline CDR1 is SQVTM and CDR2 is ANQGSEA. CDR3 in DNA: TGCAGCGTGTATGAGGCGTCGACAGGGCATCTTCGAAATGAGCAGTTCTTC. Encoded protein: CSVYEASTGHLRNEQFF.

The V call is TRBV18, the J call TRBJ2-7, with 7 bases lining up with TRBD1. V was clipped by 2 bases and J by 7 bases; unmatched bases: 8. Germline V gene lookup returns CDR1 KGHSH and CDR2 LQKENI. The CDR3 totals 14 residues. The CDR3 here is CASSPWAGGIEQYF. The CDR3 DNA reads as TGTGCCAGCTCACCATGGGCAGGGGGTATTGAGCAGTACTTC.

This chain uses TRBV10-3 with TRBJ1-2; maybe TRBD1 (6 bases). Germline lookup yields CDR1 ENHRY and CDR2 SYGVKD. The CDR3 runs to 15 residues. The germline V and J ends were trimmed by 11 bases and 5 bases, with 24 bases remaining between them. DNA for the CDR3: TGTGCCTCAACTAACGGGCCACAGGGCGGGTATGGCTACACCTTC. Protein sequence: CASTNGPQGGYGYTF.

The chain has TRBV5-8 and TRBJ1-1, with D uncertain. Germline CDR1 reads SGHTS; CDR2 reads YDEGEE. The CDR3 extends over 13 amino acids. Trimming left V 0 bases short and J 3 bases short, with 6 bases between. The CDR3 coding sequence is TGTGCCAGCAGCTTGGAGAGGGACACTGAAGCTTTCTTT. It is translated as CASSLERDTEAFF.

The chain couples TRBV5-6 to TRBJ2-5; 7 nucleotides agree with TRBD1. V lost 1 base and J lost 1; bases outside the gene matches: 4. CDR3 length equals 15 residues. CDR1 SGHDT and CDR2 YYEEEE come from the germline V gene. CDR3 residues: CASSLFDRVQETQYF. In DNA form, the CDR3 reads TGTGCCAGCAGCTTGTTCGACAGGGTCCAAGAGACCCAGTACTTC.

V gene TRBV15 combines with J gene TRBJ2-5, with D maybe TRBD1 (5 bases). Germline loops: CDR1 LNHNV, CDR2 YYDKDF (reference sequence). The CDR3 length is 14 residues. Trimming removed 0 bases from V and 2 bases from J, with 7 bases in between. The CDR3 nucleotides read TGTGCCACCAGCAGAGACAGGGCACAAGAGACCCAGTACTTC. Translated: CATSRDRAQETQYF.

The chain is built from TRBV6-4 and TRBJ2-5, with 7 bases that match TRBD2. V lost 2 bases, J lost 5 bases, and 8 bases stayed unmatched. From germline, CDR1 is MRHNA and CDR2 SNTAGT. This CDR3 spans 15 amino acids. The CDR3 sequence is CASSDGAGKVETQYF. CDR3 nucleotides: TGTGCCAGCAGTGACGGAGCGGGGAAGGTGGAGACCCAGTACTTC.